The rows below give T cell receptor beta chains drawn from one sample of a study of CD8 T cells in ankylosing spondylitis. TCRdb reprocessed the 5' RACE reads via MiXCR and lists one record per CDR3 protein. The table has under 300,000 distinct CDR3 sequences, about 11% seen once. The sequencing input was blood, either unsorted or a sorted T cell fraction (not recorded which). The receptors stem from a male donor with ankylosing spondylitis or in good health (not recorded which). CDR3s include the opening cysteine and the closing phenylalanine or tryptophan. The D gene is left open where the match is weak. Expanded clones get a size class; other rows say once, few or many, or leave the size out.

cdr3_length: 14; v_call: TRBV5-5; d_call: TRBD1; clone_size: few; j_call: TRBJ2-5; cdr3_nt: TGTGCCAGCGGGTCGGTGACAGGGCAAGAGACCCAGTACTTC; cdr3_aa: CASGSVTGQETQYF
cdr3_length: 15; v_call: TRBV5-1; d_call: -; clone_size: -; j_call: TRBJ2-1; cdr3_nt: TGCGCCAGCAGCTTCGCGGGGGCGCTCTACAATGAGCAGTTCTTC; cdr3_aa: CASSFAGALYNEQFF
cdr3_length: 10; v_call: TRBV7-9; d_call: TRBD2; clone_size: many; j_call: TRBJ2-7; cdr3_nt: TGTGCCAGCGCGGGGGATAAGCAGTACTTC; cdr3_aa: CASAGDKQYF
cdr3_length: 14; v_call: TRBV19; d_call: -; clone_size: -; j_call: TRBJ2-7; cdr3_nt: TGTGCCAGTAGTACCAACGGACAGCTCTACGAGCAGTACTTC; cdr3_aa: CASSTNGQLYEQYF
cdr3_length: 14; v_call: TRBV5-4; d_call: -; clone_size: many; j_call: TRBJ2-3; cdr3_nt: TGTGCCAGCAGCTTGGGTCGAGGGATGGATACGCAGTATTTT; cdr3_aa: CASSLGRGMDTQYF
cdr3_length: 18; v_call: TRBV20-1; d_call: -; clone_size: many; j_call: TRBJ2-4; cdr3_nt: TGCAGTGCTAGATTCCCAGCGGACCTAGTACTAGCCAAAAACATTCAGTACTTC; cdr3_aa: CSARFPADLVLAKNIQYF
cdr3_length: 16; v_call: TRBV7-8; d_call: TRBD2; clone_size: many; j_call: TRBJ2-5; cdr3_nt: TGTGCCAGCAGCTTCGTGGGACTAGCGGGGCAAGAGACCCAGTACTTC; cdr3_aa: CASSFVGLAGQETQYF
cdr3_length: 14; v_call: TRBV7-2; d_call: TRBD1; clone_size: many; j_call: TRBJ2-2; cdr3_nt: TGTGCCAGCAGCACTAGACAGGGGGCGGTGGAGCTGTTTTTT; cdr3_aa: CASSTRQGAVELFF
cdr3_length: 16; v_call: TRBV5-1; d_call: TRBD1; clone_size: once; j_call: TRBJ1-3; cdr3_nt: TGCGCCAGCAGCCTGGCCGGGACAGGAACTGGAACCACCATATATTTT; cdr3_aa: CASSLAGTGTGTTIYF
cdr3_length: 15; v_call: TRBV5-1; d_call: TRBD2; clone_size: many; j_call: TRBJ2-3; cdr3_nt: TGCGCCACAGCCCCCACTAGCGGGGGGGCAGATACGCAGTATTTT; cdr3_aa: CATAPTSGGADTQYF
cdr3_length: 15; v_call: TRBV7-3; d_call: -; clone_size: many; j_call: TRBJ2-1; cdr3_nt: TGTGCCAGCAGCTTAACTCTGGGTAGCCCGGCTGAGCAGTTCTTC; cdr3_aa: CASSLTLGSPAEQFF
cdr3_length: 15; v_call: TRBV20-1; d_call: -; clone_size: many; j_call: TRBJ2-3; cdr3_nt: TGCAGTGCTGGGGTTATGGGGGTTAGCACAGATACGCAGTATTTT; cdr3_aa: CSAGVMGVSTDTQYF
cdr3_length: 13; v_call: TRBV6-5; d_call: -; clone_size: many; j_call: TRBJ1-5; cdr3_nt: TGTGCCAGCAGTTACGCTATGAATCAGCCCCAGCATTTT; cdr3_aa: CASSYAMNQPQHF
cdr3_length: 14; v_call: TRBV2; d_call: -; clone_size: few; j_call: TRBJ2-3; cdr3_nt: TGTGCCAGCAGTGAAAACCTGTTAGTGGATACGCAGTATTTT; cdr3_aa: CASSENLLVDTQYF
cdr3_length: 12; v_call: TRBV20-1; d_call: -; clone_size: many; j_call: TRBJ2-7; cdr3_nt: TGCAGTGCTAGAAGGTCCGGATACGAGCAGTACTTC; cdr3_aa: CSARRSGYEQYF
cdr3_length: 15; v_call: TRBV12-3/TRBV12-4; d_call: -; clone_size: many; j_call: TRBJ2-1; cdr3_nt: TGTGCCAGCAGGCCTGGACCCAGCTCCTACAATGAGCAGTTCTTC; cdr3_aa: CASRPGPSSYNEQFF
cdr3_length: 16; v_call: TRBV6-6; d_call: TRBD2; clone_size: -; j_call: TRBJ2-2; cdr3_nt: TGTGCCAGCAGTCCAAATCCGGGACTAGTCTCCGGGGAGCTGTTTTTT; cdr3_aa: CASSPNPGLVSGELFF
cdr3_length: 16; v_call: TRBV25-1; d_call: TRBD1; clone_size: -; j_call: TRBJ2-2; cdr3_nt: TGTGCCAGCAGTGCTCCGGGACAGGGGCCCCCCGGGGAGCTGTTTTTT; cdr3_aa: CASSAPGQGPPGELFF
cdr3_length: 13; v_call: TRBV5-1; d_call: -; clone_size: many; j_call: TRBJ2-7; cdr3_nt: TGCGCCAGCAGCCAAGCTAGCGTGTACGAGCAGTACTTC; cdr3_aa: CASSQASVYEQYF
cdr3_length: 16; v_call: TRBV28; d_call: -; clone_size: -; j_call: TRBJ2-1; cdr3_nt: TGTGCCAGCAGAATACAGGGTCCCCTCTCCTACAATGAGCAGTTCTTC; cdr3_aa: CASRIQGPLSYNEQFF
cdr3_length: 16; v_call: TRBV12-3/TRBV12-4; d_call: TRBD2; clone_size: -; j_call: TRBJ2-1; cdr3_nt: TGTGCCAGCAGTTTAGCGGGAGGGCTTATTTACAATGAGCAGTTCTTC; cdr3_aa: CASSLAGGLIYNEQFF
cdr3_length: 11; v_call: TRBV19; d_call: -; clone_size: -; j_call: TRBJ2-7; cdr3_nt: TGTGCCAGTAGCGGCTATTACGAGCAGTACTTC; cdr3_aa: CASSGYYEQYF
cdr3_length: 13; v_call: TRBV20-1; d_call: -; clone_size: few; j_call: TRBJ2-3; cdr3_nt: TGCAGTGCTAGCCAAGCGGCCACAGATACGCAGTATTTT; cdr3_aa: CSASQAATDTQYF
cdr3_length: 14; v_call: TRBV4-1; d_call: -; clone_size: -; j_call: TRBJ2-7; cdr3_nt: TGCGCCAGCAGGGCAGCGTCACCGCCCTACGAGCAGTACTTC; cdr3_aa: CASRAASPPYEQYF
cdr3_length: 16; v_call: TRBV5-1; d_call: -; clone_size: many; j_call: TRBJ2-3; cdr3_nt: TGCGCCAGCAGCTGGGAGGCGGGCCGGGGGACAGATACGCAGTATTTT; cdr3_aa: CASSWEAGRGTDTQYF
cdr3_length: 17; v_call: TRBV5-1; d_call: -; clone_size: -; j_call: TRBJ2-6; cdr3_nt: TGCGCCAACAGCCCCACCCGGGGTTCCTCTGGGGCCAACGTCCTGACTTTC; cdr3_aa: CANSPTRGSSGANVLTF
cdr3_length: 17; v_call: TRBV4-1; d_call: -; clone_size: -; j_call: TRBJ2-6; cdr3_nt: TGCGCCAGCAGCCATCCTGCCGTTGCCTCTGGGGCCAACGTCCTGACTTTC; cdr3_aa: CASSHPAVASGANVLTF
cdr3_length: 16; v_call: TRBV7-3; d_call: -; clone_size: many; j_call: TRBJ2-1; cdr3_nt: TGTGCCAGCAGCCGAAGAGGTGGCCTAGCAGCCAATGAGCAGTTCTTC; cdr3_aa: CASSRRGGLAANEQFF
cdr3_length: 12; v_call: TRBV5-1; d_call: -; clone_size: many; j_call: TRBJ2-3; cdr3_nt: TGCGCCAGCAGCTTGGTGTCAGATACGCAGTATTTT; cdr3_aa: CASSLVSDTQYF
cdr3_length: 14; v_call: TRBV10-3; d_call: TRBD2; clone_size: -; j_call: TRBJ2-1; cdr3_nt: TGTGCCATCAGACGCGGGAGGACCCTCGATGAGCAGTTCTTC; cdr3_aa: CAIRRGRTLDEQFF